Each of the 14 T cell receptor beta chains below was sequenced from the same sample in a study of neoadjuvant nivolumab and ipilimumab in lung cancer (dated by TCRdb to the early 2020s). The time point label on this specimen signifies: pretherapy, before neoadjuvant immune checkpoint inhibitors. The library was prepared using the immunoSEQ multiplex PCR assay. TCRdb took this table from immuneACCESS and kept in-frame rearrangements with V and J called. Such tables lack part of the clones; where checked against another copy, unresolved V genes explain under half of the gap, and the rest is unexplained. The sample includes about 38,000 clones, with roughly 87% observed a single time. The ten largest clones represent roughly 3.4% of the sample. The sample in question was peripheral blood, obtained before neoadjuvant nivolumab, alone or with ipilimumab. These receptors were collected from an adult with non-small cell lung cancer.

This chain connects TRBV7-3 to TRBJ2-5, with TRBD2 matching over 8 bases. With V trimmed by 2 bases and J by 5 bases, 7 bases remained unmatched. There are 15 residues in the CDR3. The germline V gene has CDR1 SGHTA and CDR2 FQGTGA. CDR3 protein: CASSLGGRPVETQYF. CDR3 sequence (DNA): TGTGCCAGCAGCTTAGGCGGGAGGCCCGTGGAGACCCAGTACTTC.

V gene TRBV5-5 combines with J gene TRBJ1-2; 7 bases agree with TRBD1. CDR1 and CDR2 (germline): SGHKS, YYEKEE (reference sequence). V lost 1 base, J lost 2 bases, and 11 bases stayed unmatched. CDR3 size: 17 residues. CDR3 coding DNA: TGTGCCAGCAGCTTGAACAGGGGCGGACCGCCGAACTATGGCTACACCTTC. It codes for CASSLNRGGPPNYGYTF.

The chain carries TRBV6-5 and TRBJ1-1; D not resolved. Per the germline V gene, CDR1 is MNHEY and CDR2 is SVGAGI. Trimming took 6 bases from V and 2 from J, leaving 16 bases between them. CDR3 length equals 15 residues. The CDR3 spells CASSPPETRNTEAFF. DNA for the CDR3: TGTGCCAGCAGCCCCCCTGAAACACGTAACACTGAAGCTTTCTTT.

The chain is built from TRBV18 and TRBJ1-1, with D unclear. Germline assignment: CDR1 KGHSH and CDR2 LQKENI. This CDR3 spans 13 amino acids. Trimming removed 8 bases from V and 1 base from J, with 11 bases in between. DNA of the CDR3: TGTGCCAGCACTATAGAATGGAACACTGAAGCTTTCTTT. This encodes CASTIEWNTEAFF.

V usage is TRBV18 and J usage is TRBJ2-7; no definite D call. The CDR3 runs 12 residues. Germline V lookup: CDR1 KGHSH, CDR2 LQKENI. V was shortened by 6 bases and J by 0 bases, with 6 bases between the two germline ends. The CDR3 DNA is TGTGCCAGCTCCCCCAGCTCCTACGAGCAGTACTTC. Its protein is CASSPSSYEQYF.

The chain recombines TRBV27 with TRBJ2-7; 8 positions match TRBD1. There are 15 residues in the CDR3. V shed 5 bases, J shed 4 bases, and the junction held 10 bases outside the gene matches. Looked up from germline, CDR1 is MNHEY and CDR2 is SMNVEV (reference sequence). The CDR3, as DNA: TGTGCCAGCAGTCCAAACAGGGGGAGCCGATACGAGCAGTACTTC. This encodes CASSPNRGSRYEQYF.

The chain links TRBV30 to TRBJ2-7; D not certain. This CDR3 is built from 14 residues. V dropped 5 bases and J dropped 0 bases, with 14 bases sitting between them. Germline CDR1 reads GTSNPN; CDR2 reads SVGIG (reference sequence). As DNA, the CDR3 is TGTGCCTGGCACCCGGGCCCTGCCTCCTACGAGCAGTACTTC. As protein: CAWHPGPASYEQYF.

This CDR3 is CASSESRGFNEQFF. The CDR3 DNA reads TGTGCCAGCAGTGAATCACGGGGGTTCAATGAGCAGTTCTTC. V gene TRBV6-1 combines with J gene TRBJ2-1; TRBD2 might be the D (6 bases). The germline CDR1 and CDR2 sequences are MNHNS and SASEGT. The CDR3 covers 14 residues. V dropped 2 bases and J dropped 6 bases, with 11 bases sitting between them.

The chain combines TRBV19 with TRBJ2-7, with D perhaps being TRBD1 or TRBD2 (5 bases each). CDR1 is LNHDA and CDR2 is SQIVND in the germline V gene (reference sequence). The CDR3 consists of 16 residues. Trimming removed 5 bases at V and 2 bases at J, with 19 bases between. For the CDR3, the DNA is TGTGCCAGTAGTGTACCGCCGGGACGGACCCCCTACGAGCAGTACTTC. This encodes CASSVPPGRTPYEQYF.

The chain has TRBV30 and TRBJ2-7, with a weak D call TRBD1 (6 bases). The length of the CDR3 is 13 residues. CDR1 and CDR2 from the germline V gene are GTSNPN and SVGIG (reference sequence). V was clipped by 1 base and J by 5 bases, with 12 bases between them. CDR3 region: CAWSGAGENEQYF. In DNA, the CDR3 is TGTGCCTGGAGTGGAGCAGGGGAAAACGAGCAGTACTTC.

The chain is built from TRBV5-6 and TRBJ2-1; possibly TRBD1 for D (5 bases). The CDR3 is 16 residues long. Trimming took 3 bases from V and 3 from J, leaving 16 bases between them. Per germline, CDR1 SGHDT and CDR2 YYEEEE. The CDR3 loop is CASSSSGSTRYNEQFF. The CDR3 coding sequence is TGTGCCAGCAGCTCCTCAGGGTCTACTCGCTACAATGAGCAGTTCTTC.

The CDR3 here is CASSPGLAGVEQFF. DNA for the CDR3: TGTGCCAGCAGTCCCGGACTAGCGGGAGTTGAGCAGTTCTTC. The chain is built from TRBV2 and TRBJ2-1, with 13 bases aligning to TRBD2. V gave up 5 bases and J gave up 9 bases; unmatched junction bases: 4. This CDR3 contains 14 residues. CDR1 and CDR2 from the germline V gene are SNHLY and FYNNEI.

V is TRBV10-2 and J is TRBJ1-3; D is uncertain. Germline-derived CDR1 and CDR2 are WSHSY and SAAADI. This CDR3 has 14 amino acids. The ends were cut back, 2 bases at V and 1 base at J, with 6 bases in the middle. CDR3 loop: CASSETPSGNTIYF. CDR3 nucleotide sequence: TGCGCCAGCAGTGAGACCCCATCTGGAAACACCATATATTTT.

The chain combines TRBV4-1 with TRBJ2-7; no clear D. The CDR3 sequence is 14 residues long. Between the trimmed V and J ends, which lost 1 base and 2 bases, there was a span of 9 bases. Germline V gives CDR1 MGHRA, CDR2 YSYEKL. The CDR3 spells CASSQGAGTYEQYF. CDR3 nucleotide sequence: TGCGCCAGCAGCCAAGGTGCAGGAACCTACGAGCAGTACTTC.